These 13 T cell receptor beta chains share one sample of origin, sequenced in a study of cytomegalovirus exposure and HLA in healthy donors. Use of 60 Vbeta and 13 Jbeta primers characterized the PCR. Here immunoSEQ multiplex PCR was the method, and the copy in TCRdb shows in-frame clones only, minus some. The sample shows around 180,000 clones, about four fifths of them seen only once. The sample taken for sequencing was PBMCs. The receptors shown here come from a man aged 30-40 years in good health and CMV-seropositive.

The rearrangement uses TRBV6-5 and TRBJ2-1; D possibly corresponds to TRBD2 (7 bases). Germline V lookup: CDR1 MNHEY, CDR2 SVGAGI. Deletions cut 6 bases from V and 2 bases from J, with 11 bases between. This CDR3 is 14 amino acids long. The CDR3 coding sequence is TGTGCCAGCAGAGGGGGGACTACCTACAATGAGCAGTTCTTC. As protein: CASRGGTTYNEQFF.

This rearrangement joins TRBV6-1 to TRBJ2-7; D is possibly TRBD1 (5 bases). Germline V CDR1 and CDR2: MNHNS, SASEGT. Trimming pared 6 bases from V and 6 bases from J, leaving 12 bases between. The CDR3 spans 12 residues. The CDR3 region has the DNA TGTGCCAGCAGGCAGCGACAGTCCGAGCAGTACTTC. This sequence encodes CASRQRQSEQYF.

This chain uses TRBV13 with TRBJ2-7; 7 bases map to TRBD1. The CDR3 has 19 amino acids. The ends lost 5 bases at V and 3 bases at J; junction bases unmatched: 22. Germline values: CDR1 PRHDT, CDR2 FYEKMQ (reference sequence). The DNA of the CDR3 is TGTGCCAGCAGCGCGCCAAGGGGGCTAGCCTCGCCTTGGAGCTACGAGCAGTACTTC. Amino acids: CASSAPRGLASPWSYEQYF.

The CDR3 DNA is TGTGCCAGCAGCCAGAAGGTCGCAGGGGTAGATACGCAGTATTTT. It yields the protein CASSQKVAGVDTQYF. This chain connects TRBV7-9 to TRBJ2-3; tentatively, D is TRBD1 (6 bases). The CDR3 length is 15 residues. The germline V and J ends were trimmed by 5 bases and 5 bases, with 17 bases remaining between them. Germline assignment: CDR1 SEHNR and CDR2 FQNEAQ (reference sequence).

The V call is TRBV10-3, the J call TRBJ1-3; D is perhaps TRBD1 (5 bases). The CDR3 runs to 17 residues. Trimming cost V 6 bases and J 0 bases, with 18 bases left between them. Germline V gene sequence: CDR1 ENHRY, CDR2 SYGVKD. The CDR3 here is CAISRGVLTFSGNTIYF. CDR3 nucleotide sequence: TGTGCCATCAGCCGGGGGGTGTTAACCTTCTCTGGAAACACCATATATTTT.

The chain joins TRBV4-3 to TRBJ2-1, with D possibly being TRBD2 (6 bases). The V gene's germline CDR1 is LGHNA and CDR2 YSLEER. V gave up 0 bases and J gave up 9 bases, with 27 bases separating them. This CDR3 is 19 amino acids long. The CDR3 coding sequence is TGCGCCAGCAGCCAAGAAATTCCCTGGCGGGGTATAACAATATTTGAGCAGTTCTTC. This encodes CASSQEIPWRGITIFEQFF.

This sequence joins TRBV29-1 and TRBJ2-1; D might be TRBD1 (6 bases). Germline loops: CDR1 SQVTM, CDR2 ANQGSEA. Trimming stripped 6 bases from V and 1 base from J, with 16 bases between. The CDR3 contains 15 residues. CDR3 nucleotide sequence: TGCAGCGTGAAAGGGGCAGGGGCTTCCTACAATGAGCAGTTCTTC. It encodes CSVKGAGASYNEQFF.

This chain links TRBV6-5 with TRBJ2-7; 8 bases are a match to TRBD1. Unmatched junction bases numbered 8, after V lost 6 bases and J lost 1 base. Germline CDR1 and CDR2: MNHEY and SVGAGI. The CDR3 runs 15 residues. CDR3 sequence reads: CASRTAGTGSYEQYF. The CDR3 nucleotides read TGTGCCAGCAGGACCGCTGGGACAGGTTCCTACGAGCAGTACTTC.

This sequence joins TRBV4-3 and TRBJ2-7; 7 nucleotides match TRBD1. The CDR3 has 15 residues. From germline, CDR1 is LGHNA and CDR2 YSLEER. Losses at the gene ends were 0 bases for V and 4 bases for J; bases not matched to a gene: 6. CDR3: CASSQEKGGPYEQYF. The CDR3 DNA is TGCGCCAGCAGCCAAGAGAAAGGGGGCCCTTACGAGCAGTACTTC.

V and J are TRBV12-5 and TRBJ1-4; perhaps TRBD1 as D (6 bases). The CDR3 runs to 17 residues. Per the germline V gene, CDR1 is LGHNT and CDR2 is FRNRAP. Trimming took 0 bases from V and 0 from J, leaving 11 bases between them. CDR3 coding DNA: TGTGCTAGTGGTTTGGTACAGGGAGTTGCAACTAATGAAAAACTGTTTTTT. This translates into CASGLVQGVATNEKLFF.

This chain links TRBV5-1 with TRBJ2-7, with 10 bases aligning to TRBD2. Germline CDR1 reads SGHRS; CDR2 reads YFSETQ. V gave up 4 bases and J gave up 3 bases; unmatched junction bases: 4. This CDR3 has 14 residues. CDR3: CASSLAGARYEQYF. The CDR3 DNA is TGCGCCAGCAGCCTAGCGGGGGCTCGCTACGAGCAGTACTTC.

Note on this clone: Other DNA variants within this sample encode the same CDR3. The rearrangement links TRBV5-1 to TRBJ1-4; 8 nucleotides agree with TRBD1. After removal of 2 bases from V and 4 bases from J, the junction contained 1 base not matched to a gene. CDR1 SGHRS and CDR2 YFSETQ come from the germline V gene. This CDR3 region has 14 residues. The CDR3 DNA sequence: TGCGCCAGCAGCTTAGGACAGGGTAATGAAAAACTGTTTTTT. Translation: CASSLGQGNEKLFF.

The chain is built from TRBV2 and TRBJ1-2, with 9 positions matching TRBD1. The J segment lost 4 bases and the V segment lost 8 bases, leaving 5 bases of the junction unmatched. Germline assignment: CDR1 SNHLY and CDR2 FYNNEI. This CDR3 comprises 13 residues. CDR3 sequence reads: CASSGTGSYGYTF. CDR3 in DNA: TGTGCCAGCTCCGGGACAGGGTCCTATGGCTACACCTTC.